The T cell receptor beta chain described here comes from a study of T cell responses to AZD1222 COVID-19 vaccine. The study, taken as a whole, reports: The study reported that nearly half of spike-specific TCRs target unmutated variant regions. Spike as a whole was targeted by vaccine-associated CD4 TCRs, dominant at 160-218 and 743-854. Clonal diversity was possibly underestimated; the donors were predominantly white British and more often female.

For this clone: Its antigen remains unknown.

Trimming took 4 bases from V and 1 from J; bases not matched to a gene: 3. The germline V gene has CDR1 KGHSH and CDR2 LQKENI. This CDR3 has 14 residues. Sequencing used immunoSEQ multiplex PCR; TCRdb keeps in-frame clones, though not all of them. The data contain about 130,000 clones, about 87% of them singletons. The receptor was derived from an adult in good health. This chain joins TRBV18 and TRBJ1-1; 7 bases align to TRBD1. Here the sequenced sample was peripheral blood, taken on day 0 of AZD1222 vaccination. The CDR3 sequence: CASSLWDRNTEAFF. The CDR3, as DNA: TGTGCCAGCTCACTCTGGGACAGGAACACTGAAGCTTTCTTT.